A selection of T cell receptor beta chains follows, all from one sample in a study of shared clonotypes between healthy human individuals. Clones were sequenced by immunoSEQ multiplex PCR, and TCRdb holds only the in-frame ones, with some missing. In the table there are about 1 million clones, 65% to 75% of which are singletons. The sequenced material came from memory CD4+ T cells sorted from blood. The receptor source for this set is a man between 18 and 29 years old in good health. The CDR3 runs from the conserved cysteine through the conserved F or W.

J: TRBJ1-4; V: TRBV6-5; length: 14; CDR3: CASSYLQGDRKLFF
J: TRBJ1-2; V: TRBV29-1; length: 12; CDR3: CSVFSPNYGYTF
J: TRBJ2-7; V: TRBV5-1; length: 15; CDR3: CARVPRGSSSYEQYF
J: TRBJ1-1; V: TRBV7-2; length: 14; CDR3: CASSSRTGNTEAFF
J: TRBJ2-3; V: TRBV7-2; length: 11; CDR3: CASSRTDTQYF
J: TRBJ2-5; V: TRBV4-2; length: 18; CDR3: CASSPRGRVARTQETQYF
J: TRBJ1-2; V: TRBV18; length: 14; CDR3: CASSPPAQGLGYTF
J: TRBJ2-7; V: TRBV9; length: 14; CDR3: CASSVARASNEQYF
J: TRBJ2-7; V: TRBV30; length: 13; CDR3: CAWSDTSFSEQYF
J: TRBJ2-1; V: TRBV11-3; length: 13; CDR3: CASSSGQRNEQFF
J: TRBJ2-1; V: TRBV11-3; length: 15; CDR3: CASSLGTSGGNEQFF
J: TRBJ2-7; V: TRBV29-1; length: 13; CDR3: CSVDGQGAAEQYF
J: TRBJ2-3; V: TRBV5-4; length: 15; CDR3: CASRRGGTSTDTQYF
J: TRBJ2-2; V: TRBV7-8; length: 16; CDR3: CASSLGQGKGTGELFF
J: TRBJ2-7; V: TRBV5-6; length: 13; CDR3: CASSMAGGYEQYF
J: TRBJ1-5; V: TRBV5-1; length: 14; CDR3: CASSLDGVSQPQHF
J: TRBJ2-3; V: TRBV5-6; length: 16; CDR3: CASTNLGQGHTDTQYF
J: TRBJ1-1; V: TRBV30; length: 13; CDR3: CAGRTGKNTEAFF
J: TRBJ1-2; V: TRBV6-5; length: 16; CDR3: CASSYSPREANYGYTF
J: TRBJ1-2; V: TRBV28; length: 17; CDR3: CASLGSGGKATYYGYTF
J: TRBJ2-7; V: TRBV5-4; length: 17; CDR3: CASSFGTTRDRGYEQYF
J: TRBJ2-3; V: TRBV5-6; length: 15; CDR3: CASSLVGGTQGTQYF
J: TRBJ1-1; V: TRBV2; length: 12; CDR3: CASAYPSGVAFF
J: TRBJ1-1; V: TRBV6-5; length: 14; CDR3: CASRPTGRNTEAFF
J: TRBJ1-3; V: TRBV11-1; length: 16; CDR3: CASSANQGLGGNTIYF
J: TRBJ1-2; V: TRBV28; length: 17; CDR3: CASSSIRDRGVNYGYTF
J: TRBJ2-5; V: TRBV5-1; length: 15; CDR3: CASSPEGGGQETQYF
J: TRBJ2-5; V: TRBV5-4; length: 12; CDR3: CASSLGQETQYF
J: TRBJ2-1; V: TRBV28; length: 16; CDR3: CASSFQRLAGHNEQFF
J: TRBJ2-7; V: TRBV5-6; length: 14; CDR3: CASSLVGPTYEQYF
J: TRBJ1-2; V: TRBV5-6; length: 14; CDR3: CASSLITAPGGYTF
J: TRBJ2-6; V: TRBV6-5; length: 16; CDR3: CASSYSALAGANVLTF
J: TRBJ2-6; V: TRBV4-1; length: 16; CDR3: CASSQDGSAGANVLTF
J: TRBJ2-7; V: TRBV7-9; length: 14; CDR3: CASSFPSAGNEQYF
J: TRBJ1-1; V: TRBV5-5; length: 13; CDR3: CASSLGDRLEAFF
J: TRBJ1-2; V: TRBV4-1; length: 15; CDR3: CASSPDRVSSYGYTF
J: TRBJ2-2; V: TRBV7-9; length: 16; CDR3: CASSRTSGSHTGELFF
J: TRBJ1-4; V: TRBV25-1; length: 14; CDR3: CASSDPRPGEKLFF
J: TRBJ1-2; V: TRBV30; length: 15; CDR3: CAWKTGGLPGFGYTF
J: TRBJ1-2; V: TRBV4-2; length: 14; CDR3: CASSQSRTTYGYTF
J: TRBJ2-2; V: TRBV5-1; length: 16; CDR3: CASSLMAGGPTGELFF
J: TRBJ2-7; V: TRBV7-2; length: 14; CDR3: CASSPSGATYEQYF
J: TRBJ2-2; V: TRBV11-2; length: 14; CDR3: CASSRGRDTGELFF
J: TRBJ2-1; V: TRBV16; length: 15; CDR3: CASSPGIAGGNEQFF
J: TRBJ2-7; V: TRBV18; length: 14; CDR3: CASSRDLSSYEQYF
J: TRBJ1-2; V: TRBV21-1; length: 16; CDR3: CASSNTAGKITYGYTF
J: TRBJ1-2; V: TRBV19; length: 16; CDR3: CASTITRDIANYGYTF
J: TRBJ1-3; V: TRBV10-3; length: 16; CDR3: CAISEPGASSGNTIYF
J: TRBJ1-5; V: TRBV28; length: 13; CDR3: CASSLRRNQPQHF
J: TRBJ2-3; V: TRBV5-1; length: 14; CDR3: CASSLMWGADTQYF
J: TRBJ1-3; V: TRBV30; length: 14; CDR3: CAWSPLISGNTIYF
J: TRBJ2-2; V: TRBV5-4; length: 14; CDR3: CASRLAGVAGELFF
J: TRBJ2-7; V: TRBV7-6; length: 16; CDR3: CASSSLATGVAYEQYF
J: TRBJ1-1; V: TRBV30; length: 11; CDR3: CAWSGVGEAFF
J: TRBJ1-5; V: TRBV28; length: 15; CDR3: CASRDPSGREQPQHF
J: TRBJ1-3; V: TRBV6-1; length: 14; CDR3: CASSRTVAGNTIYF
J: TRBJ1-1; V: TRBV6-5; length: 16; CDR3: CASSYSGYSENTEAFF
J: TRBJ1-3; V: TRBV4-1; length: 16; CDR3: CASSQETAPSGNTIYF
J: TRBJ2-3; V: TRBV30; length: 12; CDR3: CAWKASGDTQYF